The clone carrying this T cell receptor (beta chain) was found a few times. The data originate from a study of T cells in Graves' hyperthyroidism and ophthalmopathy. TCR beta CDR3 regions were amplified from RNA. When the TCR CDR3 underwent first-round RT-PCR, the HTBI primer set was used. Using its own MiXCR run on the multiplex PCR reads, TCRdb lists one record per CDR3 protein. The sample lists hundreds of thousands of distinct CDR3 sequences; 45% were seen once. The length of the CDR3 is 16 residues. Trimming removed 0 bases from V and 6 bases from J; junction bases left unmatched: 8. Germline V lookup: CDR1 SGDLS, CDR2 YYNGEE. Not enrolled were patients with uncontrolled infection, other autoimmune disease, pregnancy or lactation.

The sequenced material came from peripheral blood or thyroid tissue (not recorded which). The gene calls are TRBV9 and TRBJ1-4, with 7 bases matching TRBD1. The source is an adult man with Graves' disease, either hyperthyroidism or ophthalmopathy (not recorded which). CDR3 sequence reads: CASSVAGGGLDEKLFF. In DNA, the CDR3 is TGTGCCAGCAGCGTAGCCGGAGGGGGCCTAGATGAAAAACTGTTTTTT.